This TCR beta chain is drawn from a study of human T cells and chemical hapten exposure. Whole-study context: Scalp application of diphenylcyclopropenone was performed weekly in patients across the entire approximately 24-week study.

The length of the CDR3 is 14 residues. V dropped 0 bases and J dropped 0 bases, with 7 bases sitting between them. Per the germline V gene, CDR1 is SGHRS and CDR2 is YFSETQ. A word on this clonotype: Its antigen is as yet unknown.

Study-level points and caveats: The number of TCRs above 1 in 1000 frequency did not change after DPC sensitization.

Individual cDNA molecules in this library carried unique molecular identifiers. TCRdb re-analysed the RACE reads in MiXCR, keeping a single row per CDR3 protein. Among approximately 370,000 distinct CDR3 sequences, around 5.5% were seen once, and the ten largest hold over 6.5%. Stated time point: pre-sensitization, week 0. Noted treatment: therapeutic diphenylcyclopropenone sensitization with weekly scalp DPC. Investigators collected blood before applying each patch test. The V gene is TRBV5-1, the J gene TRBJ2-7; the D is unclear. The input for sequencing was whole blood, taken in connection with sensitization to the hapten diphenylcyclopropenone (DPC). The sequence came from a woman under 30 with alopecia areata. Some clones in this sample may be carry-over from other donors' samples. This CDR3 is CASSLGQASYEQYF. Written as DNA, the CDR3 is TGCGCCAGCAGCTTGGGCCAGGCCTCCTACGAGCAGTACTTC.